The present T cell receptor beta chain was sequenced within a study of T cell responses to AZD1222 COVID-19 vaccine. Study conclusions and caveats: Recipients of AZD1222 seropositive at baseline numbered only 5 or 6. A mostly white British donor set with more females was recruited, and clonal diversity was possibly underestimated. Spike was spanned by vaccine-associated CD4 TCRs, with dominance at 160-218 and 743-854. Breadth and depth of Spike-specific TCRs rose after two AZD1222 doses.

V was pared by 4 bases and J by 6 bases, with 18 bases between. Germline values: CDR1 SGHTA, CDR2 FQGNSA. The CDR3 is 15 amino acids. As for this clone: Antigen specificity is unknown.

Sequenced by immunoSEQ multiplex PCR; TCRdb stores in-frame clones only, minus some. The data show about 130,000 clones, 89% seen once. The chain combines TRBV7-2 with TRBJ1-2, with D unclear. This clonotype was sampled from an adult in good health. The source was peripheral blood, collected on day 0 of AZD1222 vaccination. The CDR3: CASSSRGREYDGYTF. The CDR3 nucleotides read TGTGCCAGCAGCTCCCGGGGAAGGGAATATGATGGCTACACCTTC.